A single T cell receptor beta chain is shown here with its context. Repertoires were generated with immunoSEQ multiplex PCR, while TCRdb's copy carries only in-frame clones and drops some. The sample lists approximately 760,000 clones, 70% to 90% occurring once. This sample was included in a study of shared T cell receptors in the human thymus. The same data also went into a second study, on human thymus T cells.

The source is a girl less than two years old with a congenital heart defect. Material: thymocytes.

The CDR3 is CASRFPGQGTDTQYF. The CDR3 DNA sequence: TGTGCCAGCAGGTTTCCGGGACAGGGCACAGATACGCAGTATTTT. The chain combines TRBV7-6 with TRBJ2-3, with TRBD1 identical over 8 bases. CDR3 length equals 15 residues. Trimming removed 6 bases from V and 1 base from J; junction bases left unmatched: 6. Per the germline V gene, CDR1 is SGHVS and CDR2 is FNYEAQ.